The 22 T cell receptor beta chains below all came from one sample that was sequenced in a study of cytomegalovirus exposure and HLA in healthy donors. Primers for the PCR totalled 60 Vbeta and 13 Jbeta. Profiling relied on immunoSEQ multiplex PCR, and the TCRdb table lists in-frame clones only, not all of them. The sample table sets out about 160,000 clones. The sequenced material came from PBMCs. The source of these receptors is a young man in good health and CMV-seronegative.

The CDR3 nucleotides read TGTGCCAGCAGCCATCAACAGGGGGCCAACACTGAAGCTTTCTTT. The encoded protein is CASSHQQGANTEAFF. This chain joins TRBV5-5 and TRBJ1-1; TRBD1 matches at 9 bases. Losses at the gene ends were 4 bases for V and 2 bases for J; bases not matched to a gene: 6. The germline V gene encodes CDR1 SGHKS and CDR2 YYEKEE (reference sequence). The CDR3 consists of 15 residues.

This chain links TRBV4-2 with TRBJ2-1; 7 bases map to TRBD1. Losses at the gene ends were 4 bases for V and 0 bases for J; bases not matched to a gene: 3. There are 15 residues in the CDR3. Germline V gene data show CDR1 as LGHNA and CDR2 as YNFKEQ. In DNA form, the CDR3 reads TGTGCCAGCAGCCCACAGGGGCACTCCTACAATGAGCAGTTCTTC. Residues: CASSPQGHSYNEQFF.

The chain recombines TRBV28 with TRBJ1-2; 8 bases line up with TRBD1. Germline V lookup: CDR1 MDHEN, CDR2 SYDVKM. J lost 8 bases, V lost 1 base, and 6 bases had no gene match. This CDR3 contains 14 residues. The CDR3 here is CASSLSSRGLGYTF. The CDR3, as DNA: TGTGCCAGCAGTTTATCTTCCAGGGGGCTGGGCTACACCTTC.

This chain links TRBV18 with TRBJ1-1, with D maybe TRBD1 (6 bases). This CDR3 spans 15 amino acids. The germline V gene has CDR1 KGHSH and CDR2 LQKENI. V was pared by 4 bases and J by 4 bases, with 16 bases between. CDR3 DNA sequence: TGTGCCAGCTCACTAACGACAGGTGTGGGCACTGAAGCTTTCTTT. Its translation: CASSLTTGVGTEAFF.

The V call is TRBV6-4, the J call TRBJ2-2; no reliable D call. Trimming removed 2 bases from V and 4 bases from J, with 8 bases in between. The CDR3 is 14 residues long. Germline CDR1 and CDR2: MRHNA and SNTAGT. CDR3 loop: CASSDGQSTGELFF. The CDR3 region has the DNA TGTGCCAGCAGTGACGGGCAAAGCACCGGGGAGCTGTTTTTT.

V is TRBV25-1 and J is TRBJ2-3, with a possible D match to TRBD2 (6 bases). CDR1 and CDR2 (germline): MGHDK, SYGVNS. Trimming removed 5 bases at V and 4 bases at J, with 16 bases between. This CDR3 region has 15 residues. The CDR3 loop is CASSSFGRDPDTQYF. DNA for the CDR3: TGTGCCAGCAGTTCTTTCGGGAGAGACCCAGATACGCAGTATTTT.

V is TRBV27 and J is TRBJ1-3; D uncertain. Deletions cut 1 base from V and 4 bases from J, with 5 bases between. Per germline, CDR1 MNHEY and CDR2 SMNVEV (reference sequence). CDR3 size: 13 residues. The DNA for the CDR3 is TGTGCCAGCAGTTTATTCGAGGGAAACACCATATATTTT. Translated, it gives CASSLFEGNTIYF.

The chain links TRBV25-1 to TRBJ1-2, with 10 bases that match TRBD1. The CDR3 covers 15 residues. Germline lookup yields CDR1 MGHDK and CDR2 SYGVNS. The junction had 9 bases not matched to a gene; V was cut back by 4 bases and J by 7 bases. The CDR3 spells CASSALTGGLSGYTF. CDR3 DNA: TGTGCCAGCAGTGCTCTGACAGGGGGCCTAAGTGGCTACACCTTC.

This rearrangement joins TRBV11-3 to TRBJ2-1; TRBD2 might be the D (5 bases). This CDR3 region has 18 residues. The V gene lost 0 bases and the J gene lost 3 bases, with 18 bases spanning the gap. Germline CDR1 SGHNT, CDR2 YENEEA. As DNA, the CDR3 is TGTGCCAGCAGCTTAGAGGGGAGCGGTAGACTTAACTACAATGAGCAGTTCTTC. This translates into CASSLEGSGRLNYNEQFF.

This rearrangement joins TRBV5-1 to TRBJ1-2, with D perhaps TRBD1 (5 bases). V was trimmed by 0 bases and J by 5 bases, leaving 11 bases between them. The CDR3 is 14 amino acids. Germline V gives CDR1 SGHRS, CDR2 YFSETQ. The CDR3: CASSLARAVYGYTF. DNA for the CDR3: TGCGCCAGCAGCTTGGCCAGGGCGGTATATGGCTACACCTTC. The variable domain in full, with the rest retrieved from reference TRBV5-1 and TRBJ1-2, is KAGVTQTPRYLIKTRGQQVTLSCSPISGHRSVSWYQQTPGQGLQFLFEYFSETQRNKGNFPGRFSGRQFSNSRSEMNVSTLELGDSALYLCASSLARAVYGYTFGSGTRLTVV.

J is TRBJ2-3 and V is TRBV27; D not certain. From germline, CDR1 is MNHEY and CDR2 SMNVEV (reference sequence). There are 15 residues in the CDR3. Trimming cost V 2 bases and J 0 bases, with 9 bases left between them. The CDR3 DNA sequence: TGTGCCAGCAGTTTAAAACGGGTGAGCACAGATACGCAGTATTTT. Amino acids: CASSLKRVSTDTQYF.

The chain links TRBV20-1 to TRBJ2-1; D remains unclear. The CDR3 is made up of 11 amino acids. The ends were cut back, 4 bases at V and 9 bases at J, with 10 bases in the middle. The germline CDR1 and CDR2 sequences are DFQATT and SNEGSKA (reference sequence). CDR3 residues: CSATSSGEQFF. CDR3 DNA: TGCAGTGCTACCTCATCCGGTGAGCAGTTCTTC.

The CDR3 nucleotides are TGTGCCAGCAGTTTATCAGGCCGGGAAAGTTTACGGGAGCTGTTTTTT. It codes for CASSLSGRESLRELFF. The chain recombines TRBV27 with TRBJ2-2, with D possibly TRBD2 on 5 matching bases. Germline assignment: CDR1 MNHEY and CDR2 SMNVEV (reference sequence). V lost 0 bases and J lost 9, with 17 bases in between. This CDR3 has 16 residues.

V and J are TRBV6-6 and TRBJ2-1; 11 positions match TRBD2. Per the germline V gene, CDR1 is MNHNY and CDR2 is SVGAGI (reference sequence). V lost 6 bases, J lost 4 bases, and 5 bases stayed unmatched. The CDR3 covers 15 residues. CDR3 sequence reads: CASSRRLAGYNEQFF. CDR3 nucleotides: TGTGCCAGCAGCCGTAGACTAGCGGGGTACAATGAGCAGTTCTTC.

The chain employs TRBV13 and TRBJ1-1; 10 nucleotides line up with TRBD1. CDR1 and CDR2 (germline): PRHDT, FYEKMQ (reference sequence). This CDR3 has 15 residues. The junction had 4 bases not matched to a gene; V was cut back by 4 bases and J by 2 bases. CDR3 residues: CASSSGQGINTEAFF. In nucleotides, the CDR3 is TGTGCCAGCAGCTCGGGACAGGGGATTAACACTGAAGCTTTCTTT. The whole variable domain, remainder taken from reference TRBV13 and TRBJ1-1, is AAGVIQSPRHLIKEKRETATLKCYPIPRHDTVYWYQQGPGQDPQFLISFYEKMQSDKGSIPDRFSAQQFSDYHSELNMSSLELGDSALYFCASSSGQGINTEAFFGQGTRLTVV.

The chain employs TRBV27 and TRBJ1-4, with D unclear. The CDR3 consists of 14 residues. CDR1 is MNHEY, CDR2 SMNVEV, per germline (reference sequence). V was trimmed by 8 bases and J by 0 bases, leaving 10 bases between them. The CDR3: CASSPGSTNEKLFF. The CDR3, as DNA: TGTGCCAGCTCTCCAGGTTCAACTAATGAAAAACTGTTTTTT.

V is TRBV30 and J is TRBJ1-5; D possibly corresponds to TRBD1 (6 bases). The CDR3 length is 13 residues. From germline, CDR1 is GTSNPN and CDR2 SVGIG (reference sequence). The ends were cut back, 2 bases at V and 8 bases at J, with 13 bases in the middle. CDR3 in DNA: TGTGCCTGGAGTAAAGGGGGTTTGGAGCCCCAGCATTTT. It yields the protein CAWSKGGLEPQHF.

The rearrangement joins TRBV29-1 to TRBJ1-5; no clear D. The V gene's germline CDR1 is SQVTM and CDR2 ANQGSEA. This CDR3 has 14 amino acids. With 8 bases removed from V and 5 bases from J, the gap between germline ends came to 19 bases. CDR3 sequence reads: CSSQRGSRYQPQHF. The DNA for the CDR3 is TGCAGCTCCCAGAGAGGCAGTCGATATCAGCCCCAGCATTTT.

The chain has TRBV6-1 and TRBJ2-1, with 7 bases matching TRBD2. Germline CDR1 reads MNHNS; CDR2 reads SASEGT. This CDR3 is 14 amino acids long. Trimming removed 10 bases from V and 9 bases from J; junction bases left unmatched: 15. The CDR3 nucleotides read TGTGCCACCCATTGGGGGAGGGCCTTGGGTGAGCAGTTCTTC. Residues: CATHWGRALGEQFF.

V is TRBV5-1 and J is TRBJ1-3; D not resolved. V lost 5 bases and J lost 3, with 12 bases in between. The CDR3 spans 14 residues. The germline V gene has CDR1 SGHRS and CDR2 YFSETQ. DNA for the CDR3: TGCGCCAGCAGATTGACTGATTTTGGAAACACCATATATTTT. Translated: CASRLTDFGNTIYF.

The V call is TRBV6-5, the J call TRBJ1-2, with 8 bases fitting TRBD1. The CDR3 covers 13 residues. CDR1 is MNHEY, CDR2 SVGAGI, per germline. J lost 4 bases, V lost 10 bases, and 8 bases had no gene match. CDR3 nucleotides: TGTGCCAATTCGGACAGGGTTGGCTATGGCTACACCTTC. Translation: CANSDRVGYGYTF.

The chain combines TRBV6-4 with TRBJ2-1; TRBD2 matches at 11 bases. The CDR3 runs 16 residues. CDR1 is MRHNA, CDR2 SNTAGT, per germline. The J segment lost 3 bases and the V segment lost 0 bases, leaving 1 base of the junction unmatched. CDR3 sequence: CASSDSGTSGYNEQFF. Here the CDR3 DNA reads TGTGCCAGCAGTGACTCTGGGACTAGCGGCTACAATGAGCAGTTCTTC.